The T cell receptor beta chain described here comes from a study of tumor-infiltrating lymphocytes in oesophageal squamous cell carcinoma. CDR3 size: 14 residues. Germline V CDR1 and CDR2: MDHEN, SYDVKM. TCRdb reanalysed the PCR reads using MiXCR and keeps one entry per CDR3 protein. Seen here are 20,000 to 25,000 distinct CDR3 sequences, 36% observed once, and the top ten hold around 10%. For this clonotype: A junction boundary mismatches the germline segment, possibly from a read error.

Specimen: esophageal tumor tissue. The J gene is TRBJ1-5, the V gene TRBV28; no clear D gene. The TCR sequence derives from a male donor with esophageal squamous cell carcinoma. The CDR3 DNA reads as TGTGCCAGCAGTTCCCAGGAGGGAGGTCAGCCGCAGCATTTT. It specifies CASSSQEGGQPQHF.